This entry features one TCR beta chain sequence. Its specificity is not known. This entry belongs to a study of cytotoxic CD8 clonotypes in ibrutinib-treated CLL. At the level of the study: Response samples were taken after a median approximately 13 months of treatment, range 6 to 36.

Germline CDR1 reads SGHRS; CDR2 reads YFSETQ. Trimming left V 7 bases short and J 0 bases short, with 11 bases between. The CDR3 covers 13 residues. TCRdb keeps only in-frame clones here, not all; method: immunoSEQ multiplex PCR. There are approximately 170,000 clones in the sample; over 75% occur only once, and around 2.7% lies in the top ten. Overall study results and limits: Clonality increased at ibrutinib response and stayed stable in sustained remission. At progression, however, it fell back toward baseline. Public clonotypes were uncommon and contracted or stayed stable on treatment.

The starting material was PBMCs, obtained at disease progression, from a patient treated with ibrutinib. The sequence was collected from a human donor with chronic lymphocytic leukemia. The rearrangement joins TRBV5-1 to TRBJ2-7; possible D gene TRBD2, 6 bases. CDR3 nucleotides: TGCGCCAGCGGGACGGGGGACTCCTACGAGCAGTACTTC. Encoded protein: CASGTGDSYEQYF.